This TCR beta chain was identified during a study of T cells in Graves' hyperthyroidism and ophthalmopathy. V dropped 0 bases and J dropped 4 bases, with 15 bases sitting between them. This CDR3 has 16 amino acids. CDR1 is MNHEY, CDR2 SVGAGI, per germline. RNA transcripts were the template for amplifying TCR beta CDR3 regions. RT-PCR in the first round (using the HTBI primer set) targeted the TCR CDR3. TCRdb redid the calling of the multiplex PCR reads with MiXCR, one entry per CDR3 protein. Among 600,000 to 800,000 distinct CDR3 sequences listed, over 35% were seen once. This receptor was taken from a woman aged 40 to 50 with Graves' hyperthyroidism. The sequenced material came from blood. The rearrangement uses TRBV6-5 and TRBJ1-2; TRBD1 is a possible D gene (5 bases). CDR3 bases: TGTGCCAGCAGTTACTCGTTTGAGGGGACCTTCTATGGCTACACCTTC. Residues: CASSYSFEGTFYGYTF.